This T cell receptor (beta chain) was captured by sequencing in a study of CD8 T cells in ankylosing spondylitis (TCRdb year 2017). Turning to the overall study: To find TCR variants linked to disease, the study profiled T cell receptor beta repertoires in ankylosing spondylitis patients and healthy donors. The full study cohort was made up of 25 ankylosing spondylitis patients and approximately 100 healthy donors. Peripheral blood samples were taken, and synovial fluid was additionally collected from ankylosing spondylitis patients. Overall results and qualifications from the work: A TCR beta motif of several highly homologous amino acid variants appeared characteristic of blood from ankylosing spondylitis patients. Some motif variants were previously reported in synovial fluid and blood of reactive arthritis patients, suggesting common disease-initiation mechanisms. Significant enrichment of the disease-linked clones was reported in matched synovial fluid samples from ankylosing spondylitis patients. The disease-linked clones had a CD8+ phenotype and were found at relatively low frequencies in peripheral blood.

For each ankylosing spondylitis patient, the synovial fluid sample was matched to a blood sample from that same patient. Points on this clonotype: Its antigen has not been determined. No per-base quality is available; no much larger clone lies one base away.

Measured from the cysteine to the phenylalanine, the CDR3 is 16 residues long. Only the CDR3 DNA is retained, 48 bases long and in frame from the first base. V is pruned by 5 bases and J by 5 bases, leaving 14 bases of the junction without a gene match. For CDR1 and CDR2, the germline V gene lists SGHRS and YFSETQ. Sequenced using an Illumina HiSeq 2500. Quantitative 5'-RACE with molecular barcodes was the method used to prepare the TCR beta libraries. In the authors' own workflow: A new computational method, built on a probabilistic model of VDJ rearrangement, was used to identify disease-linked TCR variants. TCRdb handled the public reads itself, with Q25 trimming in fastp and clone calling in MiXCR, and kept productive beta chains. Each CDR3 protein appears once, grouped with its most common genes and DNA. TCRdb's processing, not the authors' own work, is the source of the V and J calls. The sample table contains 150,000 to 200,000 distinct CDR3 sequences; only one count was recorded for about a third of them. The ten largest clones capture 6% of the sample.

Sequences were obtained from synovial fluid, either unsorted or a sorted T cell fraction (not recorded which). The rearrangement joined TRBV5-1 to TRBJ2-7; 9 central nucleotides agree with TRBD1. This clonotype was sampled from a male donor with ankylosing spondylitis. The DNA sequence reads TGCGCCAGCAGGCCCGCCGGGACAGGGTCTTCCCACGAGCAGTACTTC. It translates to CASRPAGTGSSHEQYF.